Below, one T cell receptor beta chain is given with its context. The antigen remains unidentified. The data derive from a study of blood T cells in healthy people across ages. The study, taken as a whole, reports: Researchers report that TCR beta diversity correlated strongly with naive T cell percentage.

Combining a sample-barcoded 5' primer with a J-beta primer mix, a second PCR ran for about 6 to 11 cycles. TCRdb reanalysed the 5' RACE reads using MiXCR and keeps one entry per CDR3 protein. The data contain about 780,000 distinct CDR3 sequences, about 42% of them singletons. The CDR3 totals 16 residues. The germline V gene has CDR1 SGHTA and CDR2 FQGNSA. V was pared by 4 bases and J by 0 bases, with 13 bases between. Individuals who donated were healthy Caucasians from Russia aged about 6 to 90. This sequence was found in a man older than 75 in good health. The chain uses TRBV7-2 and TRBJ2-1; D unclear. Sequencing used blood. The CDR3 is CASSSSYQSSYNEQFF. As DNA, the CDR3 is TGTGCCAGCAGCTCATCTTACCAGAGCTCCTACAATGAGCAGTTCTTC.